The entry that follows covers one TCR beta chain sequence. What it binds is not known. Germline assignment: CDR1 SGHTA and CDR2 FQGNSA. This CDR3 is built from 16 residues. Unmatched junction bases numbered 12, after V lost 2 bases and J lost 8 bases. The treatment was: roughly 11-day PBMC culture with coronavirus spike peptide pools or control peptides (ViraFEST assay). It was before the COVID-19 pandemic (2011-2018) that the unexposed donor's CD4+ T cells were collected. First, ViraFEST expanded antigen-specific T cells with peptide pools, and next it sequenced the TCRs. This sample is drawn from a study of vaccination and CD4 T cells after COVID-19. Study context: Post-COVID sampling occurred a median roughly 100 days after diagnosis (range 35 to 161). In culture, cells were exposed to overlapping spike peptides from SARS-CoV-2, HCoV-NL63, HCoV-OC43 and HCoV-229E.

Sequence data for DNA of cultured CD4+ T cells were generated by the Oncomine TCR Beta short-read assay. Genomic DNA extraction was carried out from cultured CD4+ T cells. TCRdb redid the calling of the PCR reads with MiXCR, one entry per CDR3 protein. The repertoire holds more than 4,500 distinct CDR3 sequences, with about 34% as singletons. The J gene is TRBJ1-2, the V gene TRBV7-2; TRBD1 matches at 9 bases. Sequencing was carried out using CD4+ T cells from blood, cultured in vitro. The clonotype comes from a human donor in good health. CDR3 DNA sequence: TGTGCCAGCAGCTTATCCTCCGGGACAGGGAGTTTGGGCTACACCTTC. It yields the protein CASSLSSGTGSLGYTF.